A selection of T cell receptor beta chains follows, all from one sample in a study of blood T cell repertoires in COVID-19. Profiling relied on immunoSEQ multiplex PCR, and the TCRdb table lists in-frame clones only, not all of them. The table records about 270,000 clones, about four fifths of them present only once. Sequenced input: peripheral blood. The source is a woman under 30 with acute or convalescent COVID-19. CDR3s include the opening cysteine and the closing phenylalanine or tryptophan. The D gene is left open where the match is weak. Clone size appears in some rows only: once, few, many, or a class for an expanded clone.

J: TRBJ2-7; size: NA; V: TRBV19; length: 13; D: TRBD2; DNA: TGTGCCAGTGCTAGCGGGAGAGCTTACGAGCAGTACTTC; CDR3: CASASGRAYEQYF
J: TRBJ2-2; size: NA; V: TRBV7-9; length: 13; D: NA; DNA: TGTGCCAGCAGCTTACTAGTTTCCGGGGAGCTGTTTTTT; CDR3: CASSLLVSGELFF
J: TRBJ2-3; size: few; V: TRBV7-8; length: 15; D: NA; DNA: TGTGCCAGCAGCTTAGTAGACTTGAGAACAGATACGCAGTATTTT; CDR3: CASSLVDLRTDTQYF
J: TRBJ2-7; size: few; V: TRBV7-9; length: 14; D: TRBD1; DNA: TGTGCCAGCAGCCGCGTACAGGGGGCGGTCGAGCAGTACTTC; CDR3: CASSRVQGAVEQYF
J: TRBJ2-7; size: NA; V: TRBV6-5; length: 14; D: NA; DNA: TGTGCCAGCAGACACAGTCCTGAGACTAGCGAGCAGTACTTC; CDR3: CASRHSPETSEQYF
J: TRBJ1-2; size: few; V: TRBV5-1; length: 15; D: NA; DNA: TGCGCCAGCAGCTTACCCGGGGAAGGGTATTATGGCTACACCTTC; CDR3: CASSLPGEGYYGYTF
J: TRBJ2-6; size: NA; V: TRBV6-6; length: 11; D: NA; DNA: TGTGCCAGCAGTTACTCATCTGTCCTGACTTTC; CDR3: CASSYSSVLTF
J: TRBJ1-5; size: NA; V: TRBV27; length: 14; D: NA; DNA: TGTGCCAGCAGTTTTTGGGGAGGCAATCAGCCCCAGCATTTT; CDR3: CASSFWGGNQPQHF
J: TRBJ1-6; size: NA; V: TRBV30; length: 14; D: NA; DNA: TGTGCCTGGAGTGCCCGGTTTCCCTTTTCACCCCTCCACTTT; CDR3: CAWSARFPFSPLHF
J: TRBJ1-5; size: few; V: TRBV2; length: 14; D: NA; DNA: TGTGCCAGCAGGGAGGGCCTTAGCAATCAGCCCCAGCATTTT; CDR3: CASREGLSNQPQHF
J: TRBJ1-1; size: NA; V: TRBV24-1; length: 13; D: NA; DNA: TGTGCCACCAGCCGGGGAGGGAACACTGAAGCTTTCTTT; CDR3: CATSRGGNTEAFF
J: TRBJ1-4; size: NA; V: TRBV30; length: 18; D: NA; DNA: TGTGCCTGGAGTGTACCTGGAGAAGGCTTTGCAACTAATGAAAAACTGTTTTTT; CDR3: CAWSVPGEGFATNEKLFF
J: TRBJ2-2; size: NA; V: TRBV9; length: 16; D: NA; DNA: TGTGCCAGCAGCGTAGTAACAGGAGCGAACACCGGGGAGCTGTTTTTT; CDR3: CASSVVTGANTGELFF
J: TRBJ2-7; size: NA; V: TRBV10-3; length: 13; D: TRBD2; DNA: TGTGCCATCAAGTCCGGGGGGGCGCGGGAGCAGTACTTC; CDR3: CAIKSGGAREQYF
J: TRBJ1-2; size: NA; V: TRBV3-1/TRBV3-2; length: 13; D: NA; DNA: TGTGCCAGCAGCCAAGGCAGGATTTATGGCTACACCTTC; CDR3: CASSQGRIYGYTF
J: TRBJ1-3; size: NA; V: TRBV28; length: 14; D: TRBD1; DNA: TGTGCCAGCAGCGTGGGACAGGCGGGAAACACCATATATTTT; CDR3: CASSVGQAGNTIYF
J: TRBJ2-7; size: NA; V: TRBV10-3; length: 12; D: NA; DNA: TGTGCCATCAGCGAGTCCGGTTACGAGCAGTACTTC; CDR3: CAISESGYEQYF
J: TRBJ2-7; size: NA; V: TRBV7-2; length: 16; D: TRBD2; DNA: TGTGCCAGCAGCTCGCGGACTAGCGGGAGAACCCACGAGCAGTACTTC; CDR3: CASSSRTSGRTHEQYF
J: TRBJ1-5; size: NA; V: TRBV5-4; length: 15; D: TRBD1; DNA: TGTGCCAGCAGCTTGGACAGGGGGCATGGTCAGCCCCAGCATTTT; CDR3: CASSLDRGHGQPQHF
J: TRBJ1-1; size: NA; V: TRBV30; length: 13; D: TRBD1; DNA: TGTGCCCGTACAGGGGTAGTGAGCACTGAAGCTTTCTTT; CDR3: CARTGVVSTEAFF
J: TRBJ1-2; size: few; V: TRBV6-1; length: 13; D: TRBD1; DNA: TGTGCCAGCAGTGAGGGGACAGGGAGAGGCTACACCTTC; CDR3: CASSEGTGRGYTF
J: TRBJ1-1; size: NA; V: TRBV5-6; length: 15; D: NA; DNA: TGTGCCAGCAGCTTGGTAACAGGATTGAACACTGAAGCTTTCTTT; CDR3: CASSLVTGLNTEAFF
J: TRBJ2-7; size: NA; V: TRBV2; length: 15; D: TRBD2; DNA: TGTGCCAGCAGTGAAGCGGGAGGGAGTGGTTACGAGCAGTACTTC; CDR3: CASSEAGGSGYEQYF
J: TRBJ1-1; size: NA; V: TRBV28; length: 12; D: NA; DNA: TGTGCCAGCAGTTTATTAGACACTGAAGCTTTCTTT; CDR3: CASSLLDTEAFF
J: TRBJ2-1; size: NA; V: TRBV19; length: 23; D: NA; DNA: TGTGCCAGTAGTATAGATGACAGGTTATCGGTCCTACCGAAGATAAGCTCCTACAATGAGCAGTTCTTC; CDR3: CASSIDDRLSVLPKISSYNEQFF
J: TRBJ1-1; size: NA; V: TRBV20-1; length: 11; D: NA; DNA: TGCAGTGCACGGTCAGACACTCAAGCTTTCTTT; CDR3: CSARSDTQAFF
J: TRBJ1-5; size: NA; V: TRBV6-6; length: 15; D: TRBD1; DNA: TGTGCCAGCAGCCGCACAGGGGACGCCAATCAGCCCCAGCATTTT; CDR3: CASSRTGDANQPQHF
J: TRBJ1-2; size: NA; V: TRBV6-2/TRBV6-3; length: 15; D: NA; DNA: TGTGCCAGCAGTTACTTGGGCAGCACTAACTATGGCTACACCTTC; CDR3: CASSYLGSTNYGYTF
J: TRBJ1-5; size: few; V: TRBV5-1; length: 14; D: NA; DNA: TGCGCCAGCAGCTTGGAGAGTACCAATCAGCCCCAGCATTTT; CDR3: CASSLESTNQPQHF
J: TRBJ2-5; size: NA; V: TRBV27; length: 14; D: TRBD2; DNA: TGTGCCAGCAGTTCCGGACTAGCGCCGGAGACCCAGTACTTC; CDR3: CASSSGLAPETQYF
J: TRBJ2-3; size: NA; V: TRBV14; length: 18; D: TRBD2; DNA: TGTGCCAGCAGCCCTTACGATGGACTAGCGGGCCTTACAGATACGCAGTATTTT; CDR3: CASSPYDGLAGLTDTQYF
J: TRBJ2-1; size: many; V: TRBV30; length: 13; D: TRBD1; DNA: TGTGCCTGGAGAAGACAGGGGGCGAATGAGCAGTTCTTC; CDR3: CAWRRQGANEQFF
J: TRBJ1-5; size: NA; V: TRBV15; length: 14; D: NA; DNA: TGTGCCACCAGCAGAGGGCGGGTCAATCAGCCCCAGCATTTT; CDR3: CATSRGRVNQPQHF
J: TRBJ2-1; size: NA; V: TRBV9; length: 15; D: TRBD2; DNA: TGTGCCAGCAGCGTAGGCGGGAGGGAAAGCAATGAGCAGTTCTTC; CDR3: CASSVGGRESNEQFF
J: TRBJ2-7; size: few; V: TRBV5-4; length: 15; D: NA; DNA: TGTGCCAGCAGCTTGGGCGGGCGGGCCTCCTACGAGCAGTACTTC; CDR3: CASSLGGRASYEQYF
J: TRBJ1-6; size: NA; V: TRBV19; length: 14; D: NA; DNA: TGTGCCAGTAGTATCCCGGGGAGAGGTTCACCCCTCCACTTT; CDR3: CASSIPGRGSPLHF
J: TRBJ1-2; size: NA; V: TRBV19; length: 14; D: TRBD1; DNA: TGTGCCAGTAGTATCCGCACAGGGGGGTATGGCTACACCTTC; CDR3: CASSIRTGGYGYTF
J: TRBJ1-4; size: few; V: TRBV5-1; length: 16; D: TRBD1; DNA: TGCGCCAGCAGTCGGGCAGGGGGCCCTTTCGATGAAAAACTGTTTTTT; CDR3: CASSRAGGPFDEKLFF
J: TRBJ2-7; size: NA; V: TRBV11-2; length: 13; D: NA; DNA: TGTGCCAGCAGCTTAGCCGCAGCCTACGAGCAGTACTTC; CDR3: CASSLAAAYEQYF
J: TRBJ2-7; size: NA; V: TRBV30; length: 14; D: TRBD2; DNA: TGTGCCTGGAGTGACGGGGGGAGCTCCTACGAGCAGTACTTC; CDR3: CAWSDGGSSYEQYF
J: TRBJ1-2; size: NA; V: TRBV5-1; length: 12; D: TRBD1; DNA: TGCGCCAGCAGCGGACAGGGGGTTGGCTACACCTTT; CDR3: CASSGQGVGYTF
J: TRBJ2-1; size: NA; V: TRBV6-4; length: 17; D: TRBD2; DNA: TGTGCCAGCAGTCCTAGGGCTAGCGGGAGTTCGTACAATGAGCAGTTCTTC; CDR3: CASSPRASGSSYNEQFF
J: TRBJ2-5; size: NA; V: TRBV5-1; length: 13; D: NA; DNA: TGCGCCAGCAGCTTGGTTGTCAGAGAGACCCAGTACTTC; CDR3: CASSLVVRETQYF
J: TRBJ1-5; size: NA; V: TRBV24-1; length: 14; D: NA; DNA: TGTGCCACCAGTGGCAGGGTAAACAATCAGCCCCAGCATTTT; CDR3: CATSGRVNNQPQHF
J: TRBJ1-4; size: NA; V: TRBV5-1; length: 15; D: TRBD1; DNA: TGCGCCAGCTCGGGACAGGGTGCAACTAATGAAAAACTGTTTTTT; CDR3: CASSGQGATNEKLFF
J: TRBJ2-7; size: NA; V: TRBV5-6; length: 14; D: TRBD1; DNA: TGTGCCAGCAGCCAAACAGGGGGAATCTACGAGCAGTACTTC; CDR3: CASSQTGGIYEQYF
J: TRBJ2-7; size: NA; V: TRBV19; length: 12; D: TRBD2; DNA: TGTGCCAGTAGTATCTGGGGAGGGGAGCAGTACTTC; CDR3: CASSIWGGEQYF
J: TRBJ1-5; size: NA; V: TRBV4-3; length: 17; D: TRBD1; DNA: TGCGCCAGCAGCCAAGTCTGGATAGGGACAGGGAATCAGCCCCAGCATTTT; CDR3: CASSQVWIGTGNQPQHF
J: TRBJ1-2; size: once; V: TRBV19; length: 14; D: NA; DNA: TGTGCCAGTAGAAACGAACTACCGACCTATGGCTACACCTTC; CDR3: CASRNELPTYGYTF
J: TRBJ2-3; size: once; V: TRBV15; length: 16; D: TRBD1; DNA: TGTGCCACCAGCAGATCCGGGACAGGGGGCCCAGATACGCAGTATTTT; CDR3: CATSRSGTGGPDTQYF